This T cell receptor beta chain was sequenced in a study of neurological immune-mediated disorders. The CDR3 totals 15 residues. CDR1 is SGHRS, CDR2 YFSETQ, per germline. Trimming left V 0 bases short and J 10 bases short, with 19 bases between. This clonotype was detected only once. MiXCR, applied by TCRdb to the 5' RACE reads, yields one record per CDR3 protein. The top ten clones hold about 10% of a sample with 59,000 or so distinct CDR3 sequences, approximately 12% of them seen once. This clonotype originated in an older woman with HTLV-1-associated myelopathy (HAM/TSP). Material: PBMCs. The chain recombines TRBV5-1 with TRBJ1-2; no definite D call. CDR3 loop: CASSLGPLDSGDYTF. CDR3 sequence (DNA): TGCGCCAGCAGCTTGGGCCCCCTAGACTCTGGAGACTACACCTTC.